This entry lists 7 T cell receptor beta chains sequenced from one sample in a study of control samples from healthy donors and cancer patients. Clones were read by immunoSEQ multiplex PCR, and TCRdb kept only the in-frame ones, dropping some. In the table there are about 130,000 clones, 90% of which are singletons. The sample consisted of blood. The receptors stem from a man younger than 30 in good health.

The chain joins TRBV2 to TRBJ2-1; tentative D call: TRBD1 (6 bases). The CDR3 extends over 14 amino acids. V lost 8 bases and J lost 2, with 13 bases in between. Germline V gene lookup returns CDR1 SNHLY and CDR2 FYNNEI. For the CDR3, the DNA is TGTGCCAGCCGATTTGGGGACACCTACAATGAGCAGTTCTTC. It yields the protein CASRFGDTYNEQFF. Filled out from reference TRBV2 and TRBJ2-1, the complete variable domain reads EPEVTQTPSHQVTQMGQEVILRCVPISNHLYFYWYRQILGQKVEFLVSFYNNEISEKSEIFDDQFSVERPDGSNFTLKIRSTKLEDSAMYFCASRFGDTYNEQFFGPGTRLTVL.

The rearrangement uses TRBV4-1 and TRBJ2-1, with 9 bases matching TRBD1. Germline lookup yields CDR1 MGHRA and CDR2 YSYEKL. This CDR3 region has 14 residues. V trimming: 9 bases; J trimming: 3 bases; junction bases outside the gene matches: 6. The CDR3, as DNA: TGCGCCAGAACGACAGGGGGGAACTACAATGAGCAGTTCTTC. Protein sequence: CARTTGGNYNEQFF.

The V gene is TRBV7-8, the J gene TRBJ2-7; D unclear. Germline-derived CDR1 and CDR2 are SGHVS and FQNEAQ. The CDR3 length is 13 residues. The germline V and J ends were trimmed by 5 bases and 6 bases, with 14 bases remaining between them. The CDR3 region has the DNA TGTGCCAGCAGCCTTCTTGCGGTCAGCGAGCAGTACGTC. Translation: CASSLLAVSEQYV.

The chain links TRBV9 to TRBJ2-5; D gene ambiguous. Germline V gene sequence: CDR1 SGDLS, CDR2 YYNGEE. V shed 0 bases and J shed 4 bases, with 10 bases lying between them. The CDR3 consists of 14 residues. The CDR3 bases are TGTGCCAGCAGCGTAGATCCGACGGGAGAGACCCAGTACTTC. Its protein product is CASSVDPTGETQYF.

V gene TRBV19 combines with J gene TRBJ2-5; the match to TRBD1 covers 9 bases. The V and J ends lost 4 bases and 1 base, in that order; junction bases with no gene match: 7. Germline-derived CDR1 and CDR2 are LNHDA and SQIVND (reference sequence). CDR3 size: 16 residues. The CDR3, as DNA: TGTGCCAGTAGTACTCGGACAGGGGTCTCCCAAGAGACCCAGTACTTC. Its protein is CASSTRTGVSQETQYF.

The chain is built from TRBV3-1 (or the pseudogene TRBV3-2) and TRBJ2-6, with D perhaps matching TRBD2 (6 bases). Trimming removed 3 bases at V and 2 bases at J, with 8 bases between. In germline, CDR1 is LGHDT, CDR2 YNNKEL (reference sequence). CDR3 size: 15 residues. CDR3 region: CASSHGGAGANVLTF. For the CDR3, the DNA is TGTGCCAGCAGCCATGGAGGGGCTGGGGCCAACGTCCTGACTTTC.

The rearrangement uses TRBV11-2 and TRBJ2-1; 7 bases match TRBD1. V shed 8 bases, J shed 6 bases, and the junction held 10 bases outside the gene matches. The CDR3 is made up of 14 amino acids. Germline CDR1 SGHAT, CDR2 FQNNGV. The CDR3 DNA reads TGTGCCAGCGGTTGGGGGACAGATCTCAATGAGCAGTTCTTC. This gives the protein CASGWGTDLNEQFF.